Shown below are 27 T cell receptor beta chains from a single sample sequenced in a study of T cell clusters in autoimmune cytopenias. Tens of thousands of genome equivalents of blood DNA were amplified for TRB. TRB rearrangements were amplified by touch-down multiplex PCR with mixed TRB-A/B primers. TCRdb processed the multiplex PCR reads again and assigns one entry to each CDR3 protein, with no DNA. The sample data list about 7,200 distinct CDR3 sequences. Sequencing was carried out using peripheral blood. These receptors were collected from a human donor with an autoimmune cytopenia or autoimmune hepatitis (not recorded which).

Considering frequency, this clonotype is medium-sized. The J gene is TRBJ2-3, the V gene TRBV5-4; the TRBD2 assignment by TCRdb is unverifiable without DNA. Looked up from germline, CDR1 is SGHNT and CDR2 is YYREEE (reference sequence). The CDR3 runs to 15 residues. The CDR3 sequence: CASTSKTSGGDTQYF.

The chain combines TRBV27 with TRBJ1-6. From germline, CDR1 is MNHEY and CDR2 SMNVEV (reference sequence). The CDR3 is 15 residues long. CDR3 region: CASSLSPLYNSPLHF.

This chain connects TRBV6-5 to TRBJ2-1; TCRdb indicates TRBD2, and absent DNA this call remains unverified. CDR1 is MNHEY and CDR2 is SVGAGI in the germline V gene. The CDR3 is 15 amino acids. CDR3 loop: CASSYGREGLNEQFF.

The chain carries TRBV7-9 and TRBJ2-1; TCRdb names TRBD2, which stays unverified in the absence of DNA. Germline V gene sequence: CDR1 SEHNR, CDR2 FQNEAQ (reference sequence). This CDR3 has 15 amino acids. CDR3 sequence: CASSPGTSVYNEQFF. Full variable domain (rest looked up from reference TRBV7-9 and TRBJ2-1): DTGVSQNPRHKITKRGQNVTFRCDPISEHNRLYWYRQTLGQGPEFLTYFQNEAQLEKSRLLSDRFSAERPKGSFSTLEIQRTEQGDSAMYLCASSPGTSVYNEQFFGPGTRLTVL.

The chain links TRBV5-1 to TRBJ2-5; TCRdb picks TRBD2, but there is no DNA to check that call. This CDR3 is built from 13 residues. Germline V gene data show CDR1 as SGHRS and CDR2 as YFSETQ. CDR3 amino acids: CASSPGLSQTQYF.

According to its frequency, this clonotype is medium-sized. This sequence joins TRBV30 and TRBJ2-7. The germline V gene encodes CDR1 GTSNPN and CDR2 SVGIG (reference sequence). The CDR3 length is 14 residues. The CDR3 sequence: CAWRMYGKSYEQYF. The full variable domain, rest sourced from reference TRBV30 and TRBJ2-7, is SQTIHQWPATLVQPVGSPLSLECTVEGTSNPNLYWYRQAAGRGLQLLFYSVGIGQISSEVPQNLSASRPQDRQFILSSKKLLLSDSGFYLCAWRMYGKSYEQYFGPGTRLTVT.

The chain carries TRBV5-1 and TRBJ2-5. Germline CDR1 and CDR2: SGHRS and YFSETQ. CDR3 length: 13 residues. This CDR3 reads CASSLGSVETQYF.

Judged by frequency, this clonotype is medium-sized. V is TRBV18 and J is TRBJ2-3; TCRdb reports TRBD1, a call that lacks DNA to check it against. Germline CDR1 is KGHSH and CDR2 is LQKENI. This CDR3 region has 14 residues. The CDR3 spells CASSGTQDTDTQYF.

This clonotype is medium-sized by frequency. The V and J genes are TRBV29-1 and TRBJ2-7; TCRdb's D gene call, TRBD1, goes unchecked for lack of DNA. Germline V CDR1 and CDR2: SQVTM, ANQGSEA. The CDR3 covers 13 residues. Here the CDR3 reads CSVRETGTYEQYF.

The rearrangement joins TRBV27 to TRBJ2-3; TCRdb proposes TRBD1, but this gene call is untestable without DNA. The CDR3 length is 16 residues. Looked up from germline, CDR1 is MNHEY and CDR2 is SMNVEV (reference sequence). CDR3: CASSILGGGSTDTQYF.

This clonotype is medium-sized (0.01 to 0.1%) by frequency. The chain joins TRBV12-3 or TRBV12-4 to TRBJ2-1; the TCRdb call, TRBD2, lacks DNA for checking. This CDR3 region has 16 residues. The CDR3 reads CASSPRGLAGSNEQFF.

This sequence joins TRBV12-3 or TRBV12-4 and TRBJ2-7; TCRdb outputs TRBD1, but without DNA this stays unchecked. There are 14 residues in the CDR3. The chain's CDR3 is CASSRRTGRDEQYF.

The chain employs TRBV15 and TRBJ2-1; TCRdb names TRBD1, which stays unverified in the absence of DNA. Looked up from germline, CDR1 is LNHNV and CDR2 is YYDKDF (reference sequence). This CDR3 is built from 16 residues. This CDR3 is CATSRDRGGVYNEQFF.

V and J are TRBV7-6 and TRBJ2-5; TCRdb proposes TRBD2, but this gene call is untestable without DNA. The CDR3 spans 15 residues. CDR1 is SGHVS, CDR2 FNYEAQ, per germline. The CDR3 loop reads CASSLVGGGVKTQYF.

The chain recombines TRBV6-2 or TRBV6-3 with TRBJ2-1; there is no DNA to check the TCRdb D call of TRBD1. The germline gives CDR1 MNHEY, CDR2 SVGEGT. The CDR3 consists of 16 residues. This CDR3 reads CASSYFGSGTDNEQFF.

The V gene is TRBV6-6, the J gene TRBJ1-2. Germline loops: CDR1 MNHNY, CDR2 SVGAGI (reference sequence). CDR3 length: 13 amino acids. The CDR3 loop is CASSYSWSYGYTF.

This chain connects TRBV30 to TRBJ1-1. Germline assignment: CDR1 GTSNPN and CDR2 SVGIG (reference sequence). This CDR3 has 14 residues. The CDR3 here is CAWRVQGGGTEAFF.

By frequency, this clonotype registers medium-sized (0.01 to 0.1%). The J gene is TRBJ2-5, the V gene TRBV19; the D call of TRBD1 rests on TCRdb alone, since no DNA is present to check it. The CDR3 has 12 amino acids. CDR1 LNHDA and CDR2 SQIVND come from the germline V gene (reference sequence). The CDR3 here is CASSPGLETQYF.

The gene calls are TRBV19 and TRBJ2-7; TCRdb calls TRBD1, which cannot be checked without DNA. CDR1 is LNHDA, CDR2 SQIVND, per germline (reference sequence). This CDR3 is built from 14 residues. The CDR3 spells CASSIGVGPTEQYF.

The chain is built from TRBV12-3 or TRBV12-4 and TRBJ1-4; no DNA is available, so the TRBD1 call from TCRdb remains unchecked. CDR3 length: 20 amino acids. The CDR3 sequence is CASSFGGTGYFLRTNEKLFF.

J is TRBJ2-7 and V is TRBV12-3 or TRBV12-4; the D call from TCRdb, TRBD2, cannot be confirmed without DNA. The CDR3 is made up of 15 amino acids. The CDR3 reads CASSPPAGLANEQYF.

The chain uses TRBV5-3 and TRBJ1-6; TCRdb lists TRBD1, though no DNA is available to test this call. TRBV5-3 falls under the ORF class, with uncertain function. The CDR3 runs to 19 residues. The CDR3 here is CARSNHYGQGGVLCSPLHF.

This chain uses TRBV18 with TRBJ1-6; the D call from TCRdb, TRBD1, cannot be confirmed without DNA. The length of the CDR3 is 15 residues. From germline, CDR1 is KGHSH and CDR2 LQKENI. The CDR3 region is CASSPLGDTDSPLHF. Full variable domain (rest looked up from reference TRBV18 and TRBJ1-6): NAGVMQNPRHLVRRRGQEARLRCSPMKGHSHVYWYRQLPEEGLKFMVYLQKENIIDESGMPKERFSAEFPKEGPSILRIQQVVRGDSAAYFCASSPLGDTDSPLHFGNGTRLTVT.

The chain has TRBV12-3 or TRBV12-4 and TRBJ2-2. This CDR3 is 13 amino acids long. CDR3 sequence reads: CASSLVRTGELFF.

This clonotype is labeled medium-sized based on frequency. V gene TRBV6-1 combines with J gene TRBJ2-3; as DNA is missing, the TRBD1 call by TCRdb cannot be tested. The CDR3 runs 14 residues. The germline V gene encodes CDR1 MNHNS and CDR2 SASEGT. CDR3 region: CASGDRPRTDTQYF.

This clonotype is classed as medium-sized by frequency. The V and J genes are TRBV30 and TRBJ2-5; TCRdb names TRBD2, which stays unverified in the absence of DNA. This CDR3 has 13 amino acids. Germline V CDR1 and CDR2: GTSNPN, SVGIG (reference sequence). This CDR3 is CAWAPGLEETQYF.

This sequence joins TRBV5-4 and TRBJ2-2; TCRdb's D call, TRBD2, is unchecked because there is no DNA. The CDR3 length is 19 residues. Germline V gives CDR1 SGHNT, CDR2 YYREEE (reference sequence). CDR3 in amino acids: CASSLSPLAGFGNTGELFF.